One TCR beta chain is described in this entry. This CDR3 region has 14 residues. Germline loops: CDR1 SGHAT, CDR2 FQNNGV. V was shortened by 3 bases and J by 4 bases, with 13 bases between the two germline ends. Random hexamers served to reverse transcribe roughly 0.45 to 1 ug RNA. It was immunoSEQ multiplex PCR that amplified TCR beta CDR3 across 54 Vbeta and 13 Jbeta. TCRdb ran MiXCR on the immunoSEQ multiplex PCR reads and lists one entry per CDR3 protein. The sample includes some 450,000 distinct CDR3 sequences, more than 80% of them seen just once. This specimen comes from a study of CD8 T cells in Susac syndrome. Sequencing of TCR beta drew on CD8+ and CD4+ T cells from blood.

The chain employs TRBV11-2 and TRBJ2-7; D is uncertain. The sequence was collected from a human donor with multiple sclerosis. The source material was CD8+ T cells from PBMCs. CDR3 DNA sequence: TGTGCCAGCAGCTTCGGCCCGACCGAATACGAGCAGTACTTC. This gives the protein CASSFGPTEYEQYF. Full variable domain (remainder filled in from reference TRBV11-2 and TRBJ2-7): EAGVAQSPRYKIIEKRQSVAFWCNPISGHATLYWYQQILGQGPKLLIQFQNNGVVDDSQLPKDRFSAERLKGVDSTLKIQPAKLEDSAVYLCASSFGPTEYEQYFGPGTRLTVT.